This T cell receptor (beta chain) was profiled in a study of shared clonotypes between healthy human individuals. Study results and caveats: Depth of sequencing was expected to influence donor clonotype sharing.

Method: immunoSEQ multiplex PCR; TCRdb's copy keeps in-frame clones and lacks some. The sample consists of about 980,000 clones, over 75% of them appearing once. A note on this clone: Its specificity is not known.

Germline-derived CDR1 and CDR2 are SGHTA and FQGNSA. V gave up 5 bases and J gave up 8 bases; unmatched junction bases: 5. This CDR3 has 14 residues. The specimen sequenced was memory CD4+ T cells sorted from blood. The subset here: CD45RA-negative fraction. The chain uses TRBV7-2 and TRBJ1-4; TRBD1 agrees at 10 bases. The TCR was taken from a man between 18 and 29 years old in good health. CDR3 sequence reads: CASSLTGGGEKLFF. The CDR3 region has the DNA TGTGCCAGCAGCCTGACAGGGGGCGGAGAAAAACTGTTTTTT.